The text below deals with one T cell receptor beta chain. Its cognate antigen is unknown. The data originate from a study of cytomegalovirus exposure and HLA in healthy donors. Whole-study findings and limits: Of the V segments, some could not be distinguished, including TRBV6-2 and TRBV6-3, and were excluded. Using a false discovery rate of 0.05, a later analysis showed that approximately 16,000 TCR beta sequences were associated with HLA alleles.

The trim removed 6 bases at V and 8 bases at J, leaving 5 bases unmatched. The CDR3 runs to 12 residues. Germline CDR1 MNHNS, CDR2 SASEGT. 13 Jbeta primers and 60 Vbeta primers were used for the PCR. Repertoires were generated with immunoSEQ multiplex PCR, while TCRdb's copy carries only in-frame clones and drops some. The sample lists under 200,000 clones, approximately 80% seen once, with over 0.95% in the top ten. V and J are TRBV6-1 and TRBJ1-1; 8 positions match TRBD1. Sequencing used PBMCs. The receptor was isolated from a woman in her forties or fifties in good health and CMV-seronegative. CDR3 coding DNA: TGTGCCAGCAGCTACAGGGGGTCCGAAGCTTTCTTT. Its translation: CASSYRGSEAFF.